These T cell receptor beta chains were read from a single sample in a study of T-cell memory formation after mild COVID-19. Via MiXCR, TCRdb re-called the 5' RACE reads, giving one row per CDR3 protein. This sample yields under 300,000 distinct CDR3 sequences, of which 8% to 9% are seen a single time; around a fifth belongs to the top ten. The specimen sequenced was PBMCs or a T cell subset sorted from them (not recorded which). These receptors were collected from a man younger than 35 who had mild COVID-19 (a few samples of this study predate the infection). Cell type and time point are not known. CDR3s include the opening cysteine and the closing phenylalanine or tryptophan. The D gene is left open where the match is weak. Rows may omit the clone size; those that give it use once, few, many or a size class.

few	TRBV7-2	TRBD1	TRBJ1-6	TGTGCCAGCAGCTTACTACAGGGGGCGGCCATTAATTCACCCCTCCACTTT	CASSLLQGAAINSPLHF
-	TRBV7-3	-	TRBJ1-1	TGTGCCAGCAGCTTAAAGGCCCCGGGCGAGAACACTGAAGCTTTCTTT	CASSLKAPGENTEAFF
few	TRBV6-1	TRBD1	TRBJ1-1	TGTGCCAGCAGTGAAGCTGACAGGGGGCAGACTGAAGCTTTCTTT	CASSEADRGQTEAFF
-	TRBV6-5	-	TRBJ1-4	TGTGCCAGCGGTGGTTGGGGTGAAAAACTGTTTTTT	CASGGWGEKLFF
-	TRBV3-1	-	TRBJ2-5	TGTGCCAGCAGCCAAGATACAGAGACCCAGTACTTC	CASSQDTETQYF
few	TRBV30	-	TRBJ2-7	TGTGCCTGGAGTCGCGGACCCCAGGGAAACTACGAGCAGTACTTC	CAWSRGPQGNYEQYF
few	TRBV6-2/TRBV6-3	TRBD2	TRBJ2-7	TGTGCCAGCAGTTGGGCTAGCGGGGGCCGGGAGCAGTACTTC	CASSWASGGREQYF
few	TRBV11-2	-	TRBJ2-5	TGTGCCAGCAGCTTAGGAGGGGGGAACGGAAAGACCCAGTACTTC	CASSLGGGNGKTQYF
-	TRBV6-1	TRBD1	TRBJ1-6	TGTGCCAGCAGTGGTGGACAGGATTATTCACCCCTCCACTTT	CASSGGQDYSPLHF
-	TRBV6-1	-	TRBJ2-5	TGTGCCAGCAGTGCGTGGGACAAAGAGACCCAGTACTTC	CASSAWDKETQYF
-	TRBV28	-	TRBJ2-4	TGTGCCAGCAGTACCGGGGCGGCCAAAAACATTCAGTACTTC	CASSTGAAKNIQYF
few	TRBV4-1	-	TRBJ1-5	TGCGCCAGCAGCCAAGATCACGGTGATCAGCCCCAGCATTTT	CASSQDHGDQPQHF
-	TRBV20-1	-	TRBJ1-2	TGCAGTGCTAGGAAGGCTACGACCAACTATGGCTACACCTTC	CSARKATTNYGYTF
-	TRBV19	TRBD1	TRBJ2-1	TGTGCCAGTAGTATTTTAGTTTCGGACAGGGGGTTCTATGAGCAGTTCTTC	CASSILVSDRGFYEQFF
-	TRBV7-3	TRBD1	TRBJ2-5	TGTGCCAGCAGCACCGGGACAGGGAGGAGGGAGACCCAGTACTTC	CASSTGTGRRETQYF
many	TRBV3-1	-	TRBJ2-3	TGTGCCAGCAGCCGAAACACAGATACGCAGTATTTT	CASSRNTDTQYF
-	TRBV9	-	TRBJ2-3	TGTGCCAGCAGCGTAGTTCCAGGATTAGATACGCAGTATTTT	CASSVVPGLDTQYF
-	TRBV27	TRBD2	TRBJ2-3	TGTGCCAGCAGAGAACTAGCGGGGGTAGATACGCAGTATTTT	CASRELAGVDTQYF
few	TRBV9	-	TRBJ1-3	TGTGCCAGCAGCGTTCAGGGAAACACCATATATTTT	CASSVQGNTIYF
few	TRBV20-1	-	TRBJ1-2	TGCAGTGCTAGAGATCGGTCAAAACGGGAGGGCTACACCTTC	CSARDRSKREGYTF
few	TRBV10-3	-	TRBJ2-2	TGTGCCATCCAGGGACAGAACACCGGGGAGCTGTTTTTT	CAIQGQNTGELFF
few	TRBV4-3	-	TRBJ2-5	TGCGCCAGCAGCCAAGACACAGGCGGGCGGGAGACCCAGTACTTC	CASSQDTGGRETQYF
-	TRBV11-2	-	TRBJ2-7	TGTGCCAGCAGCTTAGTTATCGGCAGGGGCTACGAGCAGTACTTC	CASSLVIGRGYEQYF
few	TRBV18	-	TRBJ2-5	TGTGCCAGCTCACCACAGTTTTTCCGAGAGACCCAGTACTTC	CASSPQFFRETQYF